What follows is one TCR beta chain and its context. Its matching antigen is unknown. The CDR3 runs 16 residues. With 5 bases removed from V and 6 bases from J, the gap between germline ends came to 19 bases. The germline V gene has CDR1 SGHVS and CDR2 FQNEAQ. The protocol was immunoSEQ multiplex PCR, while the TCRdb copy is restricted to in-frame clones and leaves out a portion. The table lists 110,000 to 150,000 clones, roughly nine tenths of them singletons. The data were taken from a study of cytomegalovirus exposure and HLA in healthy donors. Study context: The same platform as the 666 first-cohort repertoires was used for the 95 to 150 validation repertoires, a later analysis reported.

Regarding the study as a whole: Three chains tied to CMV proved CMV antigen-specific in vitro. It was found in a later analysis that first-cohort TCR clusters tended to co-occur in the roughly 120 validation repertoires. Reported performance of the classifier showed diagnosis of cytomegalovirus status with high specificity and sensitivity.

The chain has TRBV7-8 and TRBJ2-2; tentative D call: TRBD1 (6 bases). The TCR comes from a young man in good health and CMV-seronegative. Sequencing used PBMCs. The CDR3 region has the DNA TGTGCCAGCAGCCCTTACAGGGTAGTTCAGTCCGGGGAGCTGTTTTTT. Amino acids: CASSPYRVVQSGELFF. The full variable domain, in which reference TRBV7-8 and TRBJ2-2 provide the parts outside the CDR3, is GAGVSQSPRYKVAKRGQDVALRCDPISGHVSLFWYQQALGQGPEFLTYFQNEAQLDKSGLPSDRFFAERPEGSVSTLKIQRTQQEDSAVYLCASSPYRVVQSGELFFGEGSRLTVL.